The following is a TCR beta chain sequence with its context. Its target is not known. TCRdb processed the 5' RACE reads anew with MiXCR; each CDR3 protein has one entry. The sample lists under 250,000 distinct CDR3 sequences, 15% to 19% occurring once. Trimming cost V 3 bases and J 6 bases, with 7 bases left between them. The germline V gene has CDR1 SGHTA and CDR2 FQGNSA. The CDR3 totals 12 residues. These data originate in a study of T-cell memory formation after mild COVID-19. Whole-study findings and limits: Memory sampled before infection contained some responding clones, suggesting cross-reactive memory joined. CD4/CD8 balance characterized clones contracting day 15 to 85, and CD4+ skew characterized later expanders.

The clonotype originates from an adult woman who had mild COVID-19 (a few samples of this study predate the infection). Cell type and time point are not known. The V and J genes are TRBV7-2 and TRBJ2-3; D uncertain. Sequencing was done on a sample of PBMCs or a T cell subset sorted from them (not recorded which). CDR3 nucleotides: TGTGCCAGCAGCTTGTTTGGCGATACGCAGTATTTT. It translates to CASSLFGDTQYF.